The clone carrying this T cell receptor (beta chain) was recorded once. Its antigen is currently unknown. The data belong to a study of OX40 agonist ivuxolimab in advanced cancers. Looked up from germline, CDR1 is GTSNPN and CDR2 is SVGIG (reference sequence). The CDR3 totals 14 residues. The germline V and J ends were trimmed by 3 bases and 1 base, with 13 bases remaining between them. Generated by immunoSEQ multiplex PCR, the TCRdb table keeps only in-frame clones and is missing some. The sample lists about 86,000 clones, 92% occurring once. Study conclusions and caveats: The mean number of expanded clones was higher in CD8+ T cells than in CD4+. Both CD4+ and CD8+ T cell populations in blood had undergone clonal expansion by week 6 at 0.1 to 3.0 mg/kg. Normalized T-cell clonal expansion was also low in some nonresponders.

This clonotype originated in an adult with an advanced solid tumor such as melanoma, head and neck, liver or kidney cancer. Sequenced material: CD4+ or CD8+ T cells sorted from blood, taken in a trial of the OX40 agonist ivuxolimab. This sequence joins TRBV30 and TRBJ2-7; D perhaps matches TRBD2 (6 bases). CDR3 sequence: CAWSLGTGSYEQYF. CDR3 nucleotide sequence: TGTGCCTGGAGCCTCGGGACTGGGTCCTACGAGCAGTACTTC.